This T cell receptor (beta chain) was captured in a study of blood T cell repertoires in COVID-19 (dated by TCRdb to the early 2020s). Background on the whole study: Collaborator samples came from the United States, Italy and Spain and covered acute and convalescent phases of COVID-19. The material from the prospective study consisted of cDNA or gDNA derived from T cells, B-cell-depleted T cells, or PBMCs. Subjects who had been exposed to COVID-19, were actively infected with it, or had recovered from it provided the deeply sampled blood TCRbeta repertoires that made up the dataset. The repertoires were made available in a free public database intended to serve as a resource for research on the immune response to SARS-CoV-2. The samples were drawn from the first 160 participants of the ongoing ImmuneRACE study and from 1,200 or so subjects provided by 6 global collaborators. A de-identified subject ID, COVID-19 status, age in years and sex were almost always included in the sample metadata. Where available, HLA class I and class II types were obtained from metadata supplied by the sample provider rather than from assay-based typing.

Trimming takes 5 bases from V and 8 bases from J, and the germline ends sit 22 bases apart. From the germline V gene, CDR1 is SGHTA and CDR2 is FQGTGA. The CDR3, from cysteine to phenylalanine, totals 16 residues. Just CDR3 DNA is preserved here, 48 bases in frame from base 1. Here is what the overall study found, with its caveats: The amount of clinical and demographic metadata varied by source and participant and was provided uncurated.

The collaborating institutions used their own protocols to collect whole blood in K2EDTA tubes. For TCRbeta analysis, collaborators shipped samples as frozen whole blood, isolated PBMCs, or DNA extracted from either of those sample types. To note about this clone: The antigen it binds to is not known. The record has no base qualities; no much larger clone is one base away.

TCRbeta CDR3 regions were amplified from genomic DNA by means of the immunoSEQ Assay, a bias-controlled multiplex PCR. Per the source publication's procedure: Within the assay, amplification of reference gene primers was used to estimate how many nucleated cells each sample contained. Sequence reads were collapsed and filtered to measure the absolute abundance of every unique TCRbeta CDR3 rearrangement. For each sample, productive Simpson clonality was calculated as the square root of Simpson's diversity index across productive rearrangements. Here the immuneACCESS table is served through TCRdb, limited to in-frame sequences with V and J called. Missing clones are a known gap in these copies; in checked studies unresolved V genes cover under half, and the rest lacks a known reason. That table is the source of V, J and clone size, and D and trimming were worked out from the DNA. The sample data list around 56,000 clones, and more than 80% of these were observed just once. The top ten constitute roughly a fifth of the sample.

The chain joins TRBV7-3 to TRBJ2-1, with a weak D call of TRBD1 (5 bases match). Sequencing used peripheral blood. The clonotype was recovered from a human donor in a cohort sampled during active COVID-19. The CDR3 sequence is CASSPQPATVSDEQFF. In nucleotide form, the sequence is TGTGCCAGCAGCCCCCAACCCGCGACAGTAAGCGATGAGCAGTTCTTC.